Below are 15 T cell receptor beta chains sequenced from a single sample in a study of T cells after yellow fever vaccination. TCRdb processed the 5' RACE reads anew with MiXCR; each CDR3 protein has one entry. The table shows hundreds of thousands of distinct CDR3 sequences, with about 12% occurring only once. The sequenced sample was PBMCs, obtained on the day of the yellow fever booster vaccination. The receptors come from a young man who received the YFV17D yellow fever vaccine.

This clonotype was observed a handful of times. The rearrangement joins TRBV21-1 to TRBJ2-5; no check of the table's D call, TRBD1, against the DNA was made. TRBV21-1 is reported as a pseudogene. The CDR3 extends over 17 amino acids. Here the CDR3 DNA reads TGTGCCAGCAGCACCACGGACAGGGGTCCTGATAAAGAGACCCAGTACTTC. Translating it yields CASSTTDRGPDKETQYF.

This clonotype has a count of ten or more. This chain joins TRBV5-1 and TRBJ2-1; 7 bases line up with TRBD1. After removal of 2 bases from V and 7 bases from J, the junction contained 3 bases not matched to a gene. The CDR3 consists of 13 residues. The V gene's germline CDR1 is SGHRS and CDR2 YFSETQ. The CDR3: CASSLATGNEQFF. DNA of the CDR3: TGCGCCAGCAGCTTAGCGACAGGGAATGAGCAGTTCTTC.

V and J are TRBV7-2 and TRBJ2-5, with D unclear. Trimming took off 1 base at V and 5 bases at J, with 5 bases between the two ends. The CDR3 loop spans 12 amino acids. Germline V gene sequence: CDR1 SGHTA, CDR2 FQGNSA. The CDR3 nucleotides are TGTGCCAGCAGCTTAGTTTACGAGACCCAGTACTTC. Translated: CASSLVYETQYF. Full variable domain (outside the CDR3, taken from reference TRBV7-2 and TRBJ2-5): GAGVSQSPSNKVTEKGKDVELRCDPISGHTALYWYRQSLGQGLEFLIYFQGNSAPDKSGLPSDRFSAERTGGSVSTLTIQRTQQEDSAVYLCASSLVYETQYFGPGTRLLVL.

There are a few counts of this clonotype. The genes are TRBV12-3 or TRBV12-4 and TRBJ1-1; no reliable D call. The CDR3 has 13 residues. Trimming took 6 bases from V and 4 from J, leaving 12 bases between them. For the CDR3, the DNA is TGTGCCAGCAGGAAAACAGAAAGCACTGAAGCTTTCTTT. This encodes CASRKTESTEAFF.

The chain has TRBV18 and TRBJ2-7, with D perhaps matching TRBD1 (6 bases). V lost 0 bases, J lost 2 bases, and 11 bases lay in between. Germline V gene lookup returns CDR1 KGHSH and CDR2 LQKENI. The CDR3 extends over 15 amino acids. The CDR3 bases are TGTGCCAGCTCACCACCCCCGGGACAAACCTACGAGCAGTACTTC. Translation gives CASSPPPGQTYEQYF.

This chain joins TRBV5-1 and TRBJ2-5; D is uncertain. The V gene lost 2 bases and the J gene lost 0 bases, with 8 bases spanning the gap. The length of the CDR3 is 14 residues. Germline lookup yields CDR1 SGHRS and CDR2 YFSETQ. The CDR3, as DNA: TGCGCCAGCAGCTTTGGCGAGTACCAAGAGACCCAGTACTTC. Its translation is CASSFGEYQETQYF.

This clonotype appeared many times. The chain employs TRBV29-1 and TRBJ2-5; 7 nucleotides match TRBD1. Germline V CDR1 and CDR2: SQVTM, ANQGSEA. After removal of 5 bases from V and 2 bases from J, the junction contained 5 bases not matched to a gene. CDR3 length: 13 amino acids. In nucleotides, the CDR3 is TGCAGCGTTTACAGGGGCGGGCAAGAGACCCAGTACTTC. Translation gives CSVYRGGQETQYF. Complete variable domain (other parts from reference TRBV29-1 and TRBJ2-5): SAVISQKPSRDICQRGTSLTIQCQVDSQVTMMFWYRQQPGQSLTLIATANQGSEATYESGFVIDKFPISRPNLTFSTLTVSNMSPEDSSIYLCSVYRGGQETQYFGPGTRLLVL.

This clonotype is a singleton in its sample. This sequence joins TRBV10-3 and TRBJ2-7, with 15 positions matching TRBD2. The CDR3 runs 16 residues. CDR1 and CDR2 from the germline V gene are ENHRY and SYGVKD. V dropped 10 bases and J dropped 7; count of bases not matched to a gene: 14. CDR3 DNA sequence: TGTGCCACCCTGGGGACTAGCGGGAGGCCGATGGGGGAGCAGTACTTC. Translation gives CATLGTSGRPMGEQYF.

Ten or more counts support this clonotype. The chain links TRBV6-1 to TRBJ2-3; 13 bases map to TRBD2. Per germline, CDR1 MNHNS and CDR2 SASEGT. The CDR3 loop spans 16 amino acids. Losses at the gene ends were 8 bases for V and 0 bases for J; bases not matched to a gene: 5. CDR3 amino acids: CASRRLAGGSTDTQYF. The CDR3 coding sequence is TGTGCCAGCCGGAGACTAGCGGGAGGTAGCACAGATACGCAGTATTTT.

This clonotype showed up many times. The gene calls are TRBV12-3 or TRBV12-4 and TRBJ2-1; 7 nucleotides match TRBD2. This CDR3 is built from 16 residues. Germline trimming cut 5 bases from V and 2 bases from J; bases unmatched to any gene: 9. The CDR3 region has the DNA TGTGCCAGCAGTCCTATTGGGGGGGTCCCCTACAATGAGCAGTTCTTC. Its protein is CASSPIGGVPYNEQFF.

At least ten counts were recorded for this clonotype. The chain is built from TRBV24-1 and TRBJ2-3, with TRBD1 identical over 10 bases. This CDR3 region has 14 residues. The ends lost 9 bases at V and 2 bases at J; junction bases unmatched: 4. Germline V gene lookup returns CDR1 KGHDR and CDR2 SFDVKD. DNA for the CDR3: TGTGCCACCCAGGACAGGGGGTACACAGATACGCAGTATTTT. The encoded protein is CATQDRGYTDTQYF.

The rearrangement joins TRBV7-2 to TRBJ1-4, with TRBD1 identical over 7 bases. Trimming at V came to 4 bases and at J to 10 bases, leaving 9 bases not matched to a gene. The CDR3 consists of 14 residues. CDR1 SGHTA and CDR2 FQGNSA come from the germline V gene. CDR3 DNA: TGTGCCAGCAGCTCCGGACAGGCTTCCGGAAAACTGTTTTTT. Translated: CASSSGQASGKLFF.

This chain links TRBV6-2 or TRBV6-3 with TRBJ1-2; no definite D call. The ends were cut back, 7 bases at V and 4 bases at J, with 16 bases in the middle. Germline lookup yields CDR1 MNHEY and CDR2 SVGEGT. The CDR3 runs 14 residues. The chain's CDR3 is CASTNEVVSYGYTF. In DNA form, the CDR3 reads TGTGCCAGCACTAACGAAGTCGTAAGCTATGGCTACACCTTC.

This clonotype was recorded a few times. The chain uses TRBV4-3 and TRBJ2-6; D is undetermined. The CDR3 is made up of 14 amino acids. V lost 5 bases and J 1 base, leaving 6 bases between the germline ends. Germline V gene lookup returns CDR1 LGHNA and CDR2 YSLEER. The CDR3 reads CASSYESGANVLTF. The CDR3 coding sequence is TGCGCCAGCAGCTATGAATCTGGGGCCAACGTCCTGACTTTC.

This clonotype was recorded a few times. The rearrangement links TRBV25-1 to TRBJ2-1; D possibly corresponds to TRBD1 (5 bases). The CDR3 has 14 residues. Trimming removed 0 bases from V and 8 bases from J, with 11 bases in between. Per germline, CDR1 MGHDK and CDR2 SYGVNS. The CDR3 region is CASSEYASGYEQFF. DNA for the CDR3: TGTGCCAGCAGTGAATACGCCTCAGGGTATGAGCAGTTCTTC.